The following is a TCR beta chain sequence with its context. Sequencing was performed with immunoSEQ multiplex PCR; in TCRdb, only in-frame clones are kept and a portion is missing. The repertoire consists of about 79,000 clones, with around 92% occurring once and the leading ten covering about 0.38%. This CDR3 is 15 amino acids long. V was trimmed by 5 bases and J by 5 bases, leaving 16 bases between them. Germline CDR1 and CDR2: SGHTA and FQGTGA. The data are from a study of technical replicates of blood from a few donors. This chain uses TRBV7-3 with TRBJ2-1, with D hard to call. The sample taken for sequencing was T cells isolated from PBMCs. This TCR derives from a human donor in good health. Some clones in this sample may be carry-over from other donors' samples. CDR3 amino acids: CASSVASSSNNEQFF. The CDR3 DNA reads as TGTGCCAGCAGCGTAGCTAGTAGTAGTAACAATGAGCAGTTCTTC.